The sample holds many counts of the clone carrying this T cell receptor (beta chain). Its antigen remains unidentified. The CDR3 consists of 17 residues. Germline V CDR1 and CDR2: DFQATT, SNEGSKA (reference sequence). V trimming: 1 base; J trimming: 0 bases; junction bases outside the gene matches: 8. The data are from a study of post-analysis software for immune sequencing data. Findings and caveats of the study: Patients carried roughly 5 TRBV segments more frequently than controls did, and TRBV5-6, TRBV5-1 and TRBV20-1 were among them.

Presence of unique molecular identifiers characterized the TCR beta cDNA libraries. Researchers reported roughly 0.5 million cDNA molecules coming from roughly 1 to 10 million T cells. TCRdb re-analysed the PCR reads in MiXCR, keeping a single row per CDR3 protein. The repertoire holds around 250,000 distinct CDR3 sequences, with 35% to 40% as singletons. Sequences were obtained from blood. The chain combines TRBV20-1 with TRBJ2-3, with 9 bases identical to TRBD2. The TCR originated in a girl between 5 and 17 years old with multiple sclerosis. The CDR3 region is CSARGMREGPSTDTQYF. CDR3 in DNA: TGCAGTGCTAGAGGGATGCGGGAGGGACCTAGCACAGATACGCAGTATTTT.